This T cell receptor (beta chain) derives from a study of blood T cell repertoires in COVID-19. About the research overall: PBMCs, B-cell-depleted T cells, or T cells were the source of the cDNA or gDNA that made up the material.

In the authors' methods: Reference gene primer amplification yielded estimated nucleated cell counts. Generated by immunoSEQ multiplex PCR, the TCRdb table keeps only in-frame clones and is missing some. From that table come the V and J calls and clone size; the DNA was used to work out D and trimming. The sample has some 180,000 clones, around 90% seen once. Germline V gene lookup returns CDR1 MNHEY and CDR2 SVGEGT. V lost 4 bases to trimming and J lost 13 bases, with 19 bases between them. This CDR3 contains 13 residues. This clonotype was sampled from a man in his forties or fifties with active or convalescent COVID-19. Sequenced: peripheral blood. V gene TRBV6-2 or TRBV6-3 combines with J gene TRBJ2-5; possibly TRBD2 for D (6 bases). CDR3 region: CASSLKRDSSMYF. The CDR3 bases are TGTGCCAGCAGTTTAAAACGGGACTCCTCTATGTACTTC.